A single T cell receptor beta chain is shown here with its context. These data come from a study of technical replicates of blood from a few donors. Germline lookup yields CDR1 PRHDT and CDR2 FYEKMQ (reference sequence). Trimming removed 8 bases from V and 7 bases from J, with 6 bases in between. The CDR3 covers 10 residues. The repertoire was sequenced with immunoSEQ multiplex PCR; TCRdb's copy has only in-frame clones and lacks some. The sample lists 90,000 to 100,000 clones; around 96% were seen once. Source material: T cells isolated from PBMCs. V usage is TRBV13 and J usage is TRBJ2-1; D unclear. The receptor was isolated from a human donor in good health. In DNA form, the CDR3 reads TGTGCCAGCGGCCAAAATGAGCAGTTCTTC. This translates into CASGQNEQFF.